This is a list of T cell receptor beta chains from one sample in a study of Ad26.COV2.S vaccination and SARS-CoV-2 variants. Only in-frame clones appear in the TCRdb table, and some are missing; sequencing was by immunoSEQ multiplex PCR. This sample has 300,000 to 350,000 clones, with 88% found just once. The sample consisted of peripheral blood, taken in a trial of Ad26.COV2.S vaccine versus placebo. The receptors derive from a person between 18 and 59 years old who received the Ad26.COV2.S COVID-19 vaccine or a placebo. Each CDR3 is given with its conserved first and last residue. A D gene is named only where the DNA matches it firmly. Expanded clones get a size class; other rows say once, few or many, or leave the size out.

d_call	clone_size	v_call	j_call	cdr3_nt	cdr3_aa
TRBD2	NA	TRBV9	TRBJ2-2	TGTGCCAGCAGCGTAGTGCCTAGCGGGGGGTCATACACCGGGGAGCTGTTTTTT	CASSVVPSGGSYTGELFF
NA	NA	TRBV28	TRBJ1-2	TGTGCCAGCAGTTTCCGCACTAACTATGGCTACACCTTC	CASSFRTNYGYTF
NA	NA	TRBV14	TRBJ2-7	TGTGCCAGCAGCCTTCTTTCAGGAGGGCTCAACGAGCAGTACTTC	CASSLLSGGLNEQYF
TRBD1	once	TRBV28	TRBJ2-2	TGTGCCGGTCAGGGGGCGAACACCGGGGAGCTGTTTTTT	CAGQGANTGELFF
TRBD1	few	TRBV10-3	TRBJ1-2	TGTGCCATCACTACGGGGACAGATGGCTACACCTTC	CAITTGTDGYTF
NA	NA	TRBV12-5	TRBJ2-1	TGTGCTAGTGGTTTGGTAGGGCCAGAGCAGTTCTTC	CASGLVGPEQFF
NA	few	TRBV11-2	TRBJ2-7	TGTGCCAGCAGCTCAACCTACGAGCAGTACTTC	CASSSTYEQYF
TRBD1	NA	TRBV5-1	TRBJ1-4	TGCGCCAGCAGCTTAACAGGGGGCGCTAATGAAAAACTGTTTTTT	CASSLTGGANEKLFF
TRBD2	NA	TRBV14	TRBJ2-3	TGTGCCAGCAGCCAAGATAATGGAGCTAGCGGGATTTGGACAGATACGCAGTATTTT	CASSQDNGASGIWTDTQYF
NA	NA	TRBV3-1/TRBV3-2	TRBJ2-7	TGTGCCAGCAGCCCCACCGGGACCTCCCTTTACGAGCAGTACTTC	CASSPTGTSLYEQYF
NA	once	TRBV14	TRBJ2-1	TGTGCCAGCAGCCAAGACAACTTCGAAGCAACTACCTACTACAATGAGCAGTTCTTC	CASSQDNFEATTYYNEQFF
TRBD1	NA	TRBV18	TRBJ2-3	TGTGCCAGCTCACCAAGGGGACAGGGCACAGATACGCAGTATTTT	CASSPRGQGTDTQYF
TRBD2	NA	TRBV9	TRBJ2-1	TGTGCCAGCAGCGTGACCCCGACCGGGACTAGCGATGAGCAGTTCTTC	CASSVTPTGTSDEQFF
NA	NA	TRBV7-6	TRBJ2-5	TGTGCCAGCAGCCTAAGCAGTGGAAAGACCCAGTACTTC	CASSLSSGKTQYF
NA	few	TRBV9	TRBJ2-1	TGTGCCAGCAGCGTACTAGTCTTC	CASSVLVF
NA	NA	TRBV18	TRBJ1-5	TGTGCCAGCTCACCGGGGTCACAGGGCATTAATCAGCCCCAGCATTTT	CASSPGSQGINQPQHF
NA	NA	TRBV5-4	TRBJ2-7	TGTGCCAGCAGCGCGGGCTCCTACGAGCAGTACTTC	CASSAGSYEQYF
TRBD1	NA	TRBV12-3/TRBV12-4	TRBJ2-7	TGTGCCAGCAGCGCCGGGACAGGGTACGAGCAGTACTTC	CASSAGTGYEQYF
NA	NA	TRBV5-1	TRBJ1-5	TGCGCCAGCAGCCCGGCCCCCTCCGGTCAGCCCCAGCATTTT	CASSPAPSGQPQHF
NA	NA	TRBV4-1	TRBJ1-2	TGCGCCAGCAGCCACCCGACAGCGAACTATGGCTACACCTTC	CASSHPTANYGYTF
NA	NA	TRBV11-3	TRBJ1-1	TGTGCCAGCAGCGCAGACATGGGCACTGAAGCTTTCTTT	CASSADMGTEAFF
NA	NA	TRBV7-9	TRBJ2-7	TGTGCCAGCAGCCCCGTAGGTGGCGAGCAGTACTTC	CASSPVGGEQYF
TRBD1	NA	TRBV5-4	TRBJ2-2	TGTGCCAGCAGCTCCGGACAGGGAGCAACCGGGGAGCTGTTTTTT	CASSSGQGATGELFF
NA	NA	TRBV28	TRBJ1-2	TGTGCCAGCAGTGTCTCCAAGGAGGGGAACTATGGCTACACCTTC	CASSVSKEGNYGYTF
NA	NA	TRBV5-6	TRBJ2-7	TGTGCCAGCAGCAACGGTGGCTTCCCAACGGAGTACTTC	CASSNGGFPTEYF
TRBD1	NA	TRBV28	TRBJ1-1	TGTGCCAGCAGTCCCCACGGACAGGGGAACACTGAAGCTTTCTTT	CASSPHGQGNTEAFF
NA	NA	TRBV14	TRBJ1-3	TGTGCCAGCAGCCAAGATCAAAGAAACACCATATATTTT	CASSQDQRNTIYF
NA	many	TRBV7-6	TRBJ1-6	TGTGCCAGCAGCGCCTACCGGGGCGCCAATTCACCCCTCCACTTT	CASSAYRGANSPLHF
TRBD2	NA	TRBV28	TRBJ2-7	TGTGCCAGCAGTTTAATTGGGACTAGCGGGAGGATCTCCTACGAGCAGTACTTC	CASSLIGTSGRISYEQYF
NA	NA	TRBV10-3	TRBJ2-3	TGTGCCACCGGGGTTAGGGGGGGCCGTACAGATACGCAGTATTTT	CATGVRGGRTDTQYF
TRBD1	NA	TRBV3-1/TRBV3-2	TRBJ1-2	TGTGCCAGCAGCCATGGGACAGGGGATGGCTACACCTTC	CASSHGTGDGYTF
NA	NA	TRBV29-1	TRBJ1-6	TGCAGCGTTGTTCTGGGTATCGATTCACCCCTCCACTTT	CSVVLGIDSPLHF
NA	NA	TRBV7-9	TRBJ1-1	TGTGCCAGCAGCGCAAAACAGGGCTACGGGGACACTGAAGCTTTCTTT	CASSAKQGYGDTEAFF
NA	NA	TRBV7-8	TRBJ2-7	TGTGCCAGCAGCCCCAAGGCAGGGAAATCCTACGAGCAGTACTTC	CASSPKAGKSYEQYF
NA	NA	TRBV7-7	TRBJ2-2	TGTGCTAGCAGCGCAAGGGACGGATTCACCGGGGAGCTGTTTTTT	CASSARDGFTGELFF
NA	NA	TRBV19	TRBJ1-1	TGTGCCAGTAGGGAGAACACTGAAGCTTTCTTT	CASRENTEAFF
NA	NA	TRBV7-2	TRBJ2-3	TGTGCCAGCAGCTCCAGGGGGGGCACAGATACGCAGTATTTT	CASSSRGGTDTQYF
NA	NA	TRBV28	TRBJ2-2	TGTGCCAGCATCGGGGGAGCATTTTCCGGGGAGCTGTTTTTT	CASIGGAFSGELFF
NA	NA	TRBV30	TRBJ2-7	TGTGCCTGGAGTGTATATGTAGGACAAGACTACGAGCAGTACTTC	CAWSVYVGQDYEQYF
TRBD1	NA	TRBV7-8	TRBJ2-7	TGTGCCAGCAGCTTAGACGGGACAGGGCTGTACGAGCAGTACTTC	CASSLDGTGLYEQYF
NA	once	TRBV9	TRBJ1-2	TGTGCCAGCAGCGCCGGAGGGGTTGGGAGCTATGGCTACACCTTC	CASSAGGVGSYGYTF
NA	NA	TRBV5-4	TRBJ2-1	TGTGCCAGCAGCGTTGACGGAGTACACTACAATGAGCAGTTCTTC	CASSVDGVHYNEQFF
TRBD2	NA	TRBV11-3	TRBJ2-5	TGTGCCAGCAGCTTGGGGACTAGCGGACAAGAGACCCAGTACTTC	CASSLGTSGQETQYF
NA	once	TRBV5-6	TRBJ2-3	TGTGCCAGCAGCTTGGAGACAGATACGCAGTATTTT	CASSLETDTQYF
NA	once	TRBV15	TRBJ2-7	TGTGCCACCAGCAGAGAACGTGGCAGTTACTACGAGCAGTACTTC	CATSRERGSYYEQYF